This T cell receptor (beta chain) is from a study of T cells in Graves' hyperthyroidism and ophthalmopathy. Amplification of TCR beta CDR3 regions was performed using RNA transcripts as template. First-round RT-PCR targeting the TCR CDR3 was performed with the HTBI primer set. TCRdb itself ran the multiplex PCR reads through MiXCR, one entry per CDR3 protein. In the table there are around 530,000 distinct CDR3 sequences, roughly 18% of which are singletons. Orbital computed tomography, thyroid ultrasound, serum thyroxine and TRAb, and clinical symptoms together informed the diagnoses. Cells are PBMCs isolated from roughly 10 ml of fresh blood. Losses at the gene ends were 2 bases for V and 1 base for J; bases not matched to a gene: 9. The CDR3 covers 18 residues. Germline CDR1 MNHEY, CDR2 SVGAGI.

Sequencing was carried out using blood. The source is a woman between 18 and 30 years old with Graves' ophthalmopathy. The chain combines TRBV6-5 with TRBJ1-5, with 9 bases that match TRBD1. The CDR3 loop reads CASSYPDRGGPSNQPQHF. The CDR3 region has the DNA TGTGCCAGCAGTTACCCGGACAGGGGAGGTCCCAGCAATCAGCCCCAGCATTTT.